This T cell receptor (beta chain) is from a study of OX40 agonist ivuxolimab in advanced cancers. Study as a whole: Ivuxolimab is an agonistic anti-OX40 (CD134) antibody, and patients were treated with it. Prior anti-PD-1, anti-PD-L1 or anti-CTLA-4 therapy was allowed; 40% to 50% had some.

As for this clone: Its antigen is not identified.

Findings of the study overall: The antigen specificity of the peripheral T cells (those that were expanded) was not determined. Normalized expansion of T-cell clones was also low for some nonresponders.

Profiling relied on immunoSEQ multiplex PCR, and the TCRdb table lists in-frame clones only, not all of them. Among 55,000 to 65,000 clones listed, 75% to 90% were seen once. The V segment lost 3 bases and the J segment 8 bases; nucleotides outside the gene matches: 9. CDR1 is MNHEY, CDR2 SMNVEV, per germline (reference sequence). The CDR3 is made up of 14 amino acids. The source is an adult with an advanced solid tumor such as melanoma, head and neck, liver or kidney cancer. Here the sequenced sample was CD4+ or CD8+ T cells sorted from blood, taken in a trial of the OX40 agonist ivuxolimab. V and J are TRBV27 and TRBJ1-1; 7 nucleotides align to TRBD1. This CDR3 reads CASSFYSGQLEAFF. CDR3 DNA sequence: TGTGCCAGCAGTTTTTATTCGGGACAGCTAGAAGCTTTCTTT.